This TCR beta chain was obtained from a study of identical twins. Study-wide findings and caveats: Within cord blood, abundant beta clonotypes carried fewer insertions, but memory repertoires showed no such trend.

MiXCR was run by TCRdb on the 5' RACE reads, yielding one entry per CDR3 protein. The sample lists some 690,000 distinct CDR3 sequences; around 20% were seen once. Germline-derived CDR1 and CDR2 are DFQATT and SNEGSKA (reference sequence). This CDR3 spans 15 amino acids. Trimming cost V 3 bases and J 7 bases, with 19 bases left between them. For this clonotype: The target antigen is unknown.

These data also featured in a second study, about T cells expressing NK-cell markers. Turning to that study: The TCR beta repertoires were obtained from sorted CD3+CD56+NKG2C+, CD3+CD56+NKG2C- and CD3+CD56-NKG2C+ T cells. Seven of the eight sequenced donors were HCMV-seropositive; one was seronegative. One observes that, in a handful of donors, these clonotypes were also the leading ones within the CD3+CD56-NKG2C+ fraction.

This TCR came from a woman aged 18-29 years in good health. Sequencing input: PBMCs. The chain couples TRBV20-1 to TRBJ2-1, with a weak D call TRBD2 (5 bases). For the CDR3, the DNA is TGCAGTGCTAGCGCGGTCGTGACGGGGAATAATGAGCAGTTCTTC. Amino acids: CSASAVVTGNNEQFF.